The 8 T cell receptor beta chains in this list originate from one sample, sequenced in a study of technical replicates of blood from several donors. Clones were sequenced by immunoSEQ multiplex PCR, and TCRdb holds only the in-frame ones, with some missing. The sample records about 56,000 clones, 85% to 95% being singletons. The sequencing sample was made of PBMCs. These TCRs come from a human donor in good health. Some clones in this sample may be carry-over from other donors' samples.

The chain links TRBV5-1 to TRBJ2-1; 15 positions match TRBD2. V shed 5 bases, J shed 0 bases, and the junction held 6 bases outside the gene matches. Germline V lookup: CDR1 SGHRS, CDR2 YFSETQ. The CDR3 sequence is 18 residues long. As DNA, the CDR3 is TGCGCCAGCAGGACGGGACTAGCGGGGGGTTCCTCCTACAATGAGCAGTTCTTC. It specifies CASRTGLAGGSSYNEQFF. The full variable domain, rest sourced from reference TRBV5-1 and TRBJ2-1, is KAGVTQTPRYLIKTRGQQVTLSCSPISGHRSVSWYQQTPGQGLQFLFEYFSETQRNKGNFPGRFSGRQFSNSRSEMNVSTLELGDSALYLCASRTGLAGGSSYNEQFFGPGTRLTVL.

The chain combines TRBV2 with TRBJ2-1; 16 bases map to TRBD2. The junction had 3 bases not matched to a gene; V was cut back by 6 bases and J by 4 bases. The CDR3 length is 16 residues. Germline CDR1 and CDR2: SNHLY and FYNNEI. CDR3 residues: CASRTGLAGGYNEQFF. DNA for the CDR3: TGTGCCAGCAGGACGGGACTAGCGGGGGGGTACAATGAGCAGTTCTTC. The full variable domain, with the rest looked up from reference TRBV2 and TRBJ2-1, is EPEVTQTPSHQVTQMGQEVILRCVPISNHLYFYWYRQILGQKVEFLVSFYNNEISEKSEIFDDQFSVERPDGSNFTLKIRSTKLEDSAMYFCASRTGLAGGYNEQFFGPGTRLTVL.

This chain's CDR3 is CSAIRGKPGQGNEQFF. CDR3 sequence (DNA): TGCAGCGCGATAAGGGGCAAGCCGGGACAGGGAAATGAGCAGTTCTTC. The chain uses TRBV29-1 and TRBJ2-1; 9 bases match TRBD1. The CDR3 is 16 residues long. V gave up 7 bases and J gave up 7 bases; unmatched junction bases: 17. The germline CDR1 and CDR2 sequences are SQVTM and ANQGSEA.

V is TRBV5-1 and J is TRBJ1-2, with 8 bases matching TRBD1. The CDR3 has 13 residues. With 4 bases clipped from V and 6 bases from J, the junction kept 5 bases outside the gene matches. CDR1 is SGHRS and CDR2 is YFSETQ in the germline V gene. CDR3 sequence (DNA): TGCGCCAGCAGCACTCCAGGGGGCGATGGCTACACCTTC. Residues: CASSTPGGDGYTF.

The chain links TRBV9 to TRBJ2-2; TRBD2 matches at 10 bases. Germline V gives CDR1 SGDLS, CDR2 YYNGEE. J lost 7 bases, V lost 10 bases, and 7 bases had no gene match. CDR3 length equals 13 residues. Here the CDR3 DNA reads TGTGCCGGGACTAGCGAGATCGACGGGGAGCTGTTTTTT. It yields the protein CAGTSEIDGELFF.

The chain has TRBV7-2 and TRBJ1-2; D gene unclear. From germline, CDR1 is SGHTA and CDR2 FQGNSA. This CDR3 has 14 amino acids. The V end was cut by 5 bases, the J end by 3 bases, with 13 bases between. The CDR3 DNA reads TGTGCCAGCAGCCTTAGCCCCGGGGACTATGGCTACACCTTC. Translation: CASSLSPGDYGYTF.

The table lists this clone with a count of one. J is TRBJ2-3 and V is TRBV5-4; D is undetermined. Between the trimmed V and J ends, which lost 1 base and 2 bases, there was a span of 11 bases. Germline lookup yields CDR1 SGHNT and CDR2 YYREEE (reference sequence). The CDR3 runs to 15 residues. The CDR3 bases are TGTGCCAGCAGCTTGAAAACTTTACTCACAGATACGCAGTATTTT. This gives the protein CASSLKTLLTDTQYF.

A single count supports this clone. The chain couples TRBV10-3 to TRBJ1-2; D perhaps matches TRBD1 (5 bases). This CDR3 has 16 residues. V lost 0 bases and J lost 4, with 15 bases in between. Germline V gives CDR1 ENHRY, CDR2 SYGVKD. CDR3 coding DNA: TGTGCCATCAGTGAGTCCCAGGGCATGACCCTCTATGGCTACACCTTC. The encoded protein is CAISESQGMTLYGYTF.